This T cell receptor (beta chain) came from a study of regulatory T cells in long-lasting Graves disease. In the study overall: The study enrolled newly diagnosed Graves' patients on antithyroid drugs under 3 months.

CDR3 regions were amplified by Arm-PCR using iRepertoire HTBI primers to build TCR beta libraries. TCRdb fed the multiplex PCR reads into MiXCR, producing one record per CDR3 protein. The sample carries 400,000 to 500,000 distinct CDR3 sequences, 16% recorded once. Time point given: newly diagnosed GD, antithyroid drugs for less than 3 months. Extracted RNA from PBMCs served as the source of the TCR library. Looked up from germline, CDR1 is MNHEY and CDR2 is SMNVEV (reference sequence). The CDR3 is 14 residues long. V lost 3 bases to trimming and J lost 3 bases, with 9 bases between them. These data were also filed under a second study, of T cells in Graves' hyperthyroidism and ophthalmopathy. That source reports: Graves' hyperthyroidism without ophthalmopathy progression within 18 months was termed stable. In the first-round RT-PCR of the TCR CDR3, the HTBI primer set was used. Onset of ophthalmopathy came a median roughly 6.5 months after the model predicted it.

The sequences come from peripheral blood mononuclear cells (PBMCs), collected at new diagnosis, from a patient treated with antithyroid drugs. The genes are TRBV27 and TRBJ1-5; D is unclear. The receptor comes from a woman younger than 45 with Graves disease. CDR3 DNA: TGTGCCAGCAGTTTCGGGCAGAACAATCAGCCCCAGCATTTT. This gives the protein CASSFGQNNQPQHF.